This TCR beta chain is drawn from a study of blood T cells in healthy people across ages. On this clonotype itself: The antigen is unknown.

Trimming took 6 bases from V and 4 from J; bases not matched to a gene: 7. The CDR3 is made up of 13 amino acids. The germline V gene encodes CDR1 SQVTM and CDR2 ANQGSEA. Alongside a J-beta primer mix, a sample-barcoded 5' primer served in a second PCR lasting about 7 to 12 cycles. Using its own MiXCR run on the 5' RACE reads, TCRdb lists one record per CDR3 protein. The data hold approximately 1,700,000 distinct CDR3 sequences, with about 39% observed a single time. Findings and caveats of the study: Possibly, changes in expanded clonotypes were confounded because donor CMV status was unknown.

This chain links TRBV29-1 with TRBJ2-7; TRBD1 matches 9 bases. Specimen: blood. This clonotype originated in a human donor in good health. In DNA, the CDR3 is TGCAGCGTCGGGACAGGGTCAGGATACGAGCAGTACTTC. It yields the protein CSVGTGSGYEQYF.